Presented here are 18 T cell receptor beta chains from one specimen sequenced in a study of blood T cell repertoires in COVID-19. Using immunoSEQ multiplex PCR, the repertoire was profiled, and TCRdb retains in-frame clones only, with some absent. The repertoire holds 55,000 to 80,000 clones, with roughly 92% as singletons. Sequencing input: peripheral blood. These receptor sequences come from a human donor in a cohort sampled during active COVID-19.

V and J are TRBV29-1 and TRBJ2-2; 12 bases line up with TRBD2. This CDR3 comprises 15 residues. The germline gives CDR1 SQVTM, CDR2 ANQGSEA. V trimming: 1 base; J trimming: 5 bases; junction bases outside the gene matches: 2. The CDR3 DNA reads as TGCAGCGTTGAAGGACTAGCGGGAGTTACCGGGGAGCTGTTTTTT. The encoded protein is CSVEGLAGVTGELFF.

This clone was counted a single time. The rearrangement joins TRBV30 to TRBJ1-1, with D tentatively TRBD1 (6 bases). This CDR3 region has 13 residues. Germline assignment: CDR1 GTSNPN and CDR2 SVGIG (reference sequence). With 0 bases removed from V and 6 bases from J, the gap between germline ends came to 11 bases. In DNA, the CDR3 is TGTGCCTGGAGTGTAGGGGGAAGTTCTGAAGCTTTCTTT. The encoded protein is CAWSVGGSSEAFF.

The J gene is TRBJ1-5, the V gene TRBV19; D perhaps matches TRBD1 (5 bases). Germline V gene sequence: CDR1 LNHDA, CDR2 SQIVND (reference sequence). V shed 7 bases and J shed 6 bases, with 22 bases lying between them. This CDR3 has 16 amino acids. CDR3 nucleotide sequence: TGTGCCAGTAAGGAGGGACGCGGGGAAAGAGGTCAGCCCCAGCATTTT. Its translation is CASKEGRGERGQPQHF. Using reference TRBV19 and TRBJ1-5 for the parts outside the CDR3, the full variable domain is DGGITQSPKYLFRKEGQNVTLSCEQNLNHDAMYWYRQDPGQGLRLIYYSQIVNDFQKGDIAEGYSVSREKKESFPLTVTSAQKNPTAFYLCASKEGRGERGQPQHFGDGTRLSIL.

In its sample, this clone was seen once. The chain joins TRBV5-1 to TRBJ1-2; D possibly corresponds to TRBD1 (6 bases). This CDR3 spans 12 amino acids. V was pared by 3 bases and J by 7 bases, with 10 bases between. Germline loops: CDR1 SGHRS, CDR2 YFSETQ. As DNA, the CDR3 is TGCGCCAGCAGCTCACAGGGTACTGGCTACACCTTC. It specifies CASSSQGTGYTF. The full variable domain, its missing parts supplied by reference TRBV5-1 and TRBJ1-2, is KAGVTQTPRYLIKTRGQQVTLSCSPISGHRSVSWYQQTPGQGLQFLFEYFSETQRNKGNFPGRFSGRQFSNSRSEMNVSTLELGDSALYLCASSSQGTGYTFGSGTRLTVV.

The chain recombines TRBV19 with TRBJ1-5; 10 bases match TRBD1. This CDR3 has 17 amino acids. With 4 bases clipped from V and 4 bases from J, the junction kept 10 bases outside the gene matches. Germline V lookup: CDR1 LNHDA, CDR2 SQIVND (reference sequence). The DNA of the CDR3 is TGTGCCAGTAGTAGACAGACAGGGGGCTATCCTAATCAGCCCCAGCATTTT. Its translation: CASSRQTGGYPNQPQHF.

This clone was seen just once. The chain has TRBV30 and TRBJ1-3; TRBD1 agrees at 8 bases. V shed 5 bases, J shed 3 bases, and the junction held 9 bases outside the gene matches. This CDR3 is built from 15 residues. Germline V gene data show CDR1 as GTSNPN and CDR2 as SVGIG (reference sequence). For the CDR3, the DNA is TGTGCCTGGTGCCGGGACAGGAATTATGGAAACACCATATATTTT. It specifies CAWCRDRNYGNTIYF.

This clone came up once. J is TRBJ2-1 and V is TRBV7-3; D gene unclear. Trimming removed 1 base from V and 6 bases from J, with 4 bases in between. Per germline, CDR1 SGHTA and CDR2 FQGTGA. The CDR3 is 12 residues long. The CDR3 DNA sequence: TGTGCCAGCAGCTTAATCGGCAATGAGCAGTTCTTC. Protein sequence: CASSLIGNEQFF.

The chain employs TRBV15 and TRBJ2-7, with 10 bases identical to TRBD2. The CDR3 runs to 15 residues. Germline values: CDR1 LNHNV, CDR2 YYDKDF (reference sequence). V lost 3 bases and J lost 4; bases outside the gene matches: 6. The CDR3 coding sequence is TGTGCCACCAGCAGGGAGGGACTAGCGATATACGAGCAGTACTTC. This encodes CATSREGLAIYEQYF.

This clone was detected once. The gene calls are TRBV4-3 and TRBJ2-1; D gene uncertain. The V end lost 1 base, the J end lost 8 bases, and 9 bases lay between the germline ends. CDR3 length: 13 residues. CDR1 is LGHNA, CDR2 YSLEER, per germline. In nucleotides, the CDR3 is TGCGCCAGCAGCCAAGGTCCCCTAGATGAGCAGTTCTTC. Its translation is CASSQGPLDEQFF.

This clone was detected once. This chain connects TRBV11-2 to TRBJ2-7; D unresolved. V lost 1 base, J lost 0 bases, and 10 bases lay in between. Germline values: CDR1 SGHAT, CDR2 FQNNGV. The CDR3 has 15 amino acids. The CDR3 reads CASSLGHGSSYEQYF. The CDR3 DNA follows: TGTGCCAGCAGCTTAGGACACGGTAGCTCCTACGAGCAGTACTTC.

The chain recombines TRBV10-3 with TRBJ1-5; TRBD1 matches 9 bases. Germline-derived CDR1 and CDR2 are ENHRY and SYGVKD. The CDR3 spans 17 residues. The V gene end was trimmed by 1 base and the J gene end by 2 bases; junction bases not matched to a gene: 6. CDR3 sequence: CAISEFYRDRGNQPQHF. CDR3 bases: TGTGCCATCAGTGAGTTTTACCGGGACAGGGGCAATCAGCCCCAGCATTTT.

The CDR3 DNA reads as TGTGCCAGCAGTAGGGACTCCCAGAACACTGAAGCTTTCTTT. It yields the protein CASSRDSQNTEAFF. The chain recombines TRBV7-2 with TRBJ1-1; D perhaps matches TRBD1 (5 bases). Per germline, CDR1 SGHTA and CDR2 FQGNSA. This CDR3 region has 14 residues. V lost 6 bases and J lost 1, with 12 bases in between.

V is TRBV2 and J is TRBJ1-1; 8 bases map to TRBD1. From germline, CDR1 is SNHLY and CDR2 FYNNEI. The V and J ends lost 4 bases and 10 bases, in that order; junction bases with no gene match: 5. This CDR3 spans 12 amino acids. The CDR3, as DNA: TGTGCCAGCAGTGGCCGGGGGACAGGAGCTTTCTTT. Translated: CASSGRGTGAFF.

The chain couples TRBV15 to TRBJ1-5; D unclear. V lost 5 bases, J lost 1 base, and 9 bases lay in between. Germline loops: CDR1 LNHNV, CDR2 YYDKDF (reference sequence). There are 14 residues in the CDR3. DNA of the CDR3: TGTGCCACCAGCCGGACTGGGAGCAATCAGCCCCAGCATTTT. Its protein product is CATSRTGSNQPQHF. The full variable domain, with the rest looked up from reference TRBV15 and TRBJ1-5, is DAMVIQNPRYQVTQFGKPVTLSCSQTLNHNVMYWYQQKSSQAPKLLFHYYDKDFNNEADTPDNFQSRRPNTSFCFLDIRSPGLGDTAMYLCATSRTGSNQPQHFGDGTRLSIL.

The genes are TRBV9 and TRBJ1-2; maybe TRBD1 (5 bases). CDR3 length: 13 residues. CDR1 and CDR2 from the germline V gene are SGDLS and YYNGEE. V was pared by 0 bases and J by 8 bases, with 11 bases between. The CDR3 nucleotides are TGTGCCAGCAGCGTAGCGGGTTCAGGGGGCTACACCTTC. Amino acid sequence: CASSVAGSGGYTF.

V and J are TRBV18 and TRBJ2-7; TRBD1 is a possible D gene (6 bases). The V end was cut by 3 bases, the J end by 2 bases, with 8 bases between. The germline V gene encodes CDR1 KGHSH and CDR2 LQKENI. The CDR3 extends over 13 amino acids. CDR3 sequence: CASSPTGPYEQYF. The CDR3 nucleotides read TGTGCCAGCTCACCGACAGGCCCCTACGAGCAGTACTTC.

The rearrangement links TRBV7-9 to TRBJ1-1; TRBD1 might be the D (5 bases). CDR3 length: 14 amino acids. Germline CDR1 and CDR2: SEHNR and FQNEAQ (reference sequence). V was trimmed by 5 bases and J by 2 bases, leaving 12 bases between them. CDR3 protein: CASSPRQSNTEAFF. CDR3 coding DNA: TGTGCCAGCAGCCCCCGACAGTCAAACACTGAAGCTTTCTTT.

The J gene is TRBJ2-7, the V gene TRBV5-4, with a weak D call TRBD2 (5 bases). The CDR3 totals 15 residues. Trimming stripped 0 bases from V and 0 bases from J, with 10 bases between. The germline gives CDR1 SGHNT, CDR2 YYREEE (reference sequence). The CDR3 is CASSLAVGSSYEQYF. The CDR3 DNA sequence: TGTGCCAGCAGCTTGGCAGTAGGGAGCTCCTACGAGCAGTACTTC.